These 10 T cell receptor beta chains came from one sample sequenced in a study of OX40 agonist ivuxolimab in advanced cancers. The library came from the immunoSEQ multiplex PCR assay. As stored in TCRdb, this immuneACCESS dataset retains in-frame rearrangements with V and J assigned. A fraction of the clones does not appear; measured against another copy, unresolved V genes explain less than half of the discrepancy, and the remainder lacks a known reason. For this sample there are 15,000 to 20,000 clones; 80% appear just once. The biggest ten clones account for roughly 25% of the sample. This specimen was CD4+ or CD8+ T cells sorted from blood, taken in a trial of the OX40 agonist ivuxolimab. The receptors shown here come from an adult with an advanced solid tumor such as melanoma, head and neck, liver or kidney cancer.

The gene calls are TRBV2 and TRBJ2-3, with 11 bases identical to TRBD2. The germline gives CDR1 SNHLY, CDR2 FYNNEI. The CDR3 has 17 residues. Trimming cost V 3 bases and J 2 bases; bases outside gene matches: 7. DNA of the CDR3: TGTGCCAGCAGTGAGGGTAGCGGGGGGGCCACCACAGATACGCAGTATTTT. Its protein is CASSEGSGGATTDTQYF.

The gene calls are TRBV21-1 and TRBJ1-5. TRBV21-1 is described as a pseudogene. The CDR3 spans 14 residues. The CDR3, as DNA: TGTGCCAGCAGCAAAGTTCGGCGCAATCAGCCCCAGCATTTT. This encodes CASSKVRRNQPQHF.

The chain joins TRBV4-1 to TRBJ2-2; D is uncertain. Germline loops: CDR1 MGHRA, CDR2 YSYEKL. The CDR3 is 13 amino acids. V lost 0 bases to trimming and J lost 5 bases, with 4 bases between them. This chain's CDR3 is CASSQERTGELFF. The DNA for the CDR3 is TGCGCCAGCAGCCAAGAGCGGACCGGGGAGCTGTTTTTT.

This clone was observed once. The chain uses TRBV2 and TRBJ1-1, with unresolved D. V was pared by 6 bases and J by 5 bases, with 10 bases between. Looked up from germline, CDR1 is SNHLY and CDR2 is FYNNEI. The CDR3 totals 12 residues. CDR3 coding DNA: TGTGCCAGCAGCCCCCCGGAGACTGAAGCTTTCTTT. The encoded protein is CASSPPETEAFF.

The chain recombines TRBV9 with TRBJ2-7; 8 nucleotides match TRBD1. The CDR3 spans 15 residues. Germline V gene lookup returns CDR1 SGDLS and CDR2 YYNGEE. The V and J ends lost 0 bases and 2 bases, in that order; junction bases with no gene match: 4. In nucleotides, the CDR3 is TGTGCCAGCAGCGTAGATGGACAGGGAGCCTACGAGCAGTACTTC. Amino acid sequence: CASSVDGQGAYEQYF.

The genes are TRBV2 and TRBJ1-1; D is unresolved. The length of the CDR3 is 11 residues. Germline CDR1 is SNHLY and CDR2 is FYNNEI. V lost 4 bases, J lost 8 bases, and 8 bases lay in between. This chain's CDR3 is CASSGAFEAFF. CDR3 nucleotide sequence: TGTGCCAGCAGTGGAGCCTTCGAAGCTTTCTTT.

The rearrangement uses TRBV19 and TRBJ2-7, with 12 positions matching TRBD1. Germline CDR1 is LNHDA and CDR2 is SQIVND (reference sequence). The CDR3 totals 16 residues. The ends lost 5 bases at V and 3 bases at J; junction bases unmatched: 8. CDR3 sequence reads: CASSPPGQGAFYEQYF. In nucleotides, the CDR3 is TGTGCCAGTAGTCCTCCGGGACAGGGGGCTTTCTACGAGCAGTACTTC.

The V and J genes are TRBV9 and TRBJ2-7; no clear D. The CDR3 totals 14 residues. With 0 bases removed from V and 0 bases from J, the gap between germline ends came to 7 bases. From germline, CDR1 is SGDLS and CDR2 YYNGEE. The chain's CDR3 is CASSVGHLSYEQYF. DNA for the CDR3: TGTGCCAGCAGCGTAGGACACCTCTCCTACGAGCAGTACTTC.

This clone was found once. Its ends do not fully match the called genes, so a read error is possible. This chain uses TRBV7-7 with TRBJ2-6, with D possibly being TRBD1 or TRBD2 (6 bases each). CDR3 length: 17 amino acids. Germline CDR1 reads SSHAT; CDR2 reads FNYEAQ (reference sequence). The CDR3 coding sequence is TGTGCTAGCAGCTCCCTACCGGGGGCTAATGGGGCCAACGTCCTGACTTTC. This encodes CASSSLPGANGANVLTF. The full variable domain, completed using reference TRBV7-7 and TRBJ2-6, is GAGVSQSPRYKVTKRGQDVTLRCDPISSHATLYWYQQALGQGPEFLTYFNYEAQPDKSGLPSDRFSAERPEGSISTLTIQRTEQRDSAMYRCASSSLPGANGANVLTFGAGSRLTVL.

V and J are TRBV5-1 and TRBJ1-1; a possible D gene is TRBD1 (6 bases). The CDR3 loop spans 15 amino acids. The V gene lost 1 base and the J gene lost 1 base, with 11 bases spanning the gap. Looked up from germline, CDR1 is SGHRS and CDR2 is YFSETQ. CDR3 nucleotides: TGCGCCAGCAGCTTGTTGAAGACAGGGAACACTGAAGCTTTCTTT. This sequence encodes CASSLLKTGNTEAFF. Supplemented by reference TRBV5-1 and TRBJ1-1, the full variable domain reads KAGVTQTPRYLIKTRGQQVTLSCSPISGHRSVSWYQQTPGQGLQFLFEYFSETQRNKGNFPGRFSGRQFSNSRSEMNVSTLELGDSALYLCASSLLKTGNTEAFFGQGTRLTVV.